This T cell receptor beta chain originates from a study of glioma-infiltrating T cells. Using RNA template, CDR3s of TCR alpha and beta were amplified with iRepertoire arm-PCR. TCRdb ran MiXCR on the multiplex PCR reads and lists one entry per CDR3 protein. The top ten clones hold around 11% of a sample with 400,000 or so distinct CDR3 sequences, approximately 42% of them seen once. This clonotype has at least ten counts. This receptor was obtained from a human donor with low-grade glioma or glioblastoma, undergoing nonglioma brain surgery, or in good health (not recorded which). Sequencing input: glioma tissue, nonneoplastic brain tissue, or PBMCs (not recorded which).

The DNA of the CDR3 is TGTGCCAGCAGTTACTGGCAGGGAAACACTGAAGCTTTCTTT. It encodes CASSYWQGNTEAFF. The V call is TRBV6-6, the J call TRBJ1-1, with a possible D match to TRBD1 (5 bases). The CDR3 contains 14 residues. Trimming pared 1 base from V and 2 bases from J, leaving 8 bases between. CDR1 and CDR2 (germline): MNHNY, SVGAGI (reference sequence).